Shown below are 32 T cell receptor beta chains from a single sample sequenced in a study of blood T cells in healthy people across ages. Alongside a J-beta primer mix, a sample-barcoded 5' primer served in a second PCR lasting roughly 6 to 11 cycles. TCRdb reanalysed the 5' RACE reads using MiXCR and keeps one entry per CDR3 protein. The sample includes about 680,000 distinct CDR3 sequences, around 49% of them seen just once. The specimen sequenced was blood. The receptors originated from a woman aged 60-70 years in good health.

J is TRBJ1-4 and V is TRBV5-1; 7 nucleotides align to TRBD1. Germline V gene lookup returns CDR1 SGHRS and CDR2 YFSETQ. This CDR3 region has 14 residues. The V segment lost 4 bases and the J segment 8 bases; nucleotides outside the gene matches: 8. The chain's CDR3 is CASSVRDSGEKLFF. The CDR3 bases are TGCGCCAGCAGCGTCAGGGACAGTGGAGAAAAACTGTTTTTT.

On this clonotype: The conserved final phenylalanine or tryptophan is absent from the CDR3, which likely points to a read error. The chain combines TRBV12-3 or TRBV12-4 with TRBJ2-3; TRBD2 matches 9 bases. Losses at the gene ends were 6 bases for V and 4 bases for J; bases not matched to a gene: 11. The CDR3 consists of 16 residues. This CDR3 reads CASSPSSGGKADTQYS. The CDR3 DNA is TGTGCCAGCAGCCCATCAAGCGGGGGGAAAGCAGATACGCAGTATTCT.

This clonotype was counted between two and nine times. This chain links TRBV20-1 with TRBJ2-4; 11 positions agree with TRBD2. The closer fit of TRBJ2-7 to the DNA end suggests the J call may be wrong. Looked up from germline, CDR1 is DFQATT and CDR2 is SNEGSKA (reference sequence). The CDR3 spans 14 residues. CDR3 nucleotide sequence: TGCAGTGCTAGAGATACTAGCGGGAGCTACGAGCAGTACTTC. Translating gives CSARDTSGSYEQYF.

The V gene is TRBV5-6, the J gene TRBJ2-5; 7 bases map to TRBD2. Germline trimming cut 4 bases from V and 2 bases from J; bases unmatched to any gene: 5. Germline V CDR1 and CDR2: SGHDT, YYEEEE. There are 14 residues in the CDR3. The chain's CDR3 is CASSRGRGQETQYF. The CDR3 bases are TGTGCCAGCAGCCGAGGGAGGGGTCAAGAGACCCAGTACTTC.

The chain uses TRBV12-3 or TRBV12-4 and TRBJ2-7; the D gene is possibly TRBD1 (6 bases). CDR3 size: 14 residues. V dropped 4 bases and J dropped 1 base, with 11 bases sitting between them. The DNA for the CDR3 is TGTGCCAGCAGTTCGTTCGGACAGTCCTACGAGCAGTACTTC. This translates into CASSSFGQSYEQYF.

As DNA, the CDR3 is TGCAGTGCTAGAGATCCTCGGGGGGCCAGAGGGGAGCTGTTTTTT. It specifies CSARDPRGARGELFF. The rearrangement joins TRBV20-1 to TRBJ2-2, with D possibly being TRBD2 (7 bases). V lost 0 bases and J 8 bases, leaving 16 bases between the germline ends. Germline V CDR1 and CDR2: DFQATT, SNEGSKA (reference sequence). The CDR3 runs 15 residues.

In its sample, this clonotype was seen a few times. V gene TRBV7-6 combines with J gene TRBJ2-5; 7 nucleotides line up with TRBD1. The CDR3 runs 15 residues. The germline V gene has CDR1 SGHVS and CDR2 FNYEAQ. V was clipped by 3 bases and J by 2 bases; unmatched bases: 6. For the CDR3, the DNA is TGTGCCAGCAGCTTGCCGGGACAGAAACAAGAGACCCAGTACTTC. Translated, it gives CASSLPGQKQETQYF.

The chain uses TRBV29-1 and TRBJ1-5; TRBD1 might be the D (6 bases). Trimming took 5 bases from V and 3 from J, leaving 11 bases between them. CDR1 is SQVTM and CDR2 is ANQGSEA in the germline V gene. The CDR3 is 13 residues long. CDR3 DNA sequence: TGCAGCGTTTCTGGGGGGCTCAATCAGCCCCAGCATTTT. As protein: CSVSGGLNQPQHF. Full variable domain (rest looked up from reference TRBV29-1 and TRBJ1-5): SAVISQKPSRDICQRGTSLTIQCQVDSQVTMMFWYRQQPGQSLTLIATANQGSEATYESGFVIDKFPISRPNLTFSTLTVSNMSPEDSSIYLCSVSGGLNQPQHFGDGTRLSIL.

The V gene is TRBV20-1, the J gene TRBJ2-7; the match to TRBD1 covers 10 bases. Looked up from germline, CDR1 is DFQATT and CDR2 is SNEGSKA (reference sequence). CDR3 size: 15 residues. Trimming at V came to 6 bases and at J to 4 bases, leaving 12 bases not matched to a gene. The CDR3 DNA is TGCAGTGCCCTTAGACAGGGGGCGGTCTGGTACGAGCAGTACTTC. Its translation is CSALRQGAVWYEQYF.

The V and J genes are TRBV12-3 or TRBV12-4 and TRBJ1-1; tentatively, D is TRBD1 (6 bases). V was clipped by 6 bases and J by 4 bases, with 18 bases between them. The CDR3 runs to 15 residues. DNA for the CDR3: TGTGCCAGCAGCCCACAGGACTACAGGGCCACTGAAGCTTTCTTT. This translates into CASSPQDYRATEAFF.

This clonotype was seen many times. This chain joins TRBV7-2 and TRBJ2-7; 9 bases match TRBD1. The CDR3 is 15 residues long. V lost 3 bases and J lost 2; bases outside the gene matches: 5. Germline assignment: CDR1 SGHTA and CDR2 FQGNSA. The CDR3 sequence: CASSLTGTGTYEQYF. The CDR3 bases are TGTGCCAGCAGCTTGACCGGGACAGGGACCTACGAGCAGTACTTC.

The chain couples TRBV18 to TRBJ1-2; TRBD1 is a possible D gene (6 bases). Trimming removed 6 bases from V and 1 base from J, with 15 bases in between. The CDR3 has 15 amino acids. CDR1 KGHSH and CDR2 LQKENI come from the germline V gene. DNA for the CDR3: TGTGCCAGCTCGGCCGGACAGACTCTTAACTATGGCTACACCTTC. Residues: CASSAGQTLNYGYTF.

The sample holds a few counts of this clonotype. The chain couples TRBV7-2 to TRBJ2-5; possible D gene TRBD2, 6 bases. This CDR3 comprises 13 residues. Trimming pared 7 bases from V and 5 bases from J, leaving 14 bases between. Germline loops: CDR1 SGHTA, CDR2 FQGNSA. The chain's CDR3 is CASTLTREETQYF. CDR3 DNA: TGTGCCAGCACCCTAACCCGGGAGGAGACCCAGTACTTC.

This chain joins TRBV12-3 or TRBV12-4 and TRBJ2-7; TRBD2 aligns across 12 bases. The length of the CDR3 is 13 residues. V lost 5 bases to trimming and J lost 11 bases; unmatched junction nucleotides: 7. CDR3 coding DNA: TGTGCCAGCAGTCCCTTCCGACTAGCGGGAGAGTACTTC. It is translated as CASSPFRLAGEYF.

Only a few counts were recorded for this clonotype. The chain is built from TRBV6-5 and TRBJ2-7; 10 bases map to TRBD2. Germline-derived CDR1 and CDR2 are MNHEY and SVGAGI. The ends lost 7 bases at V and 1 base at J; junction bases unmatched: 7. The CDR3 contains 15 residues. CDR3 in amino acids: CASNELAGSSYEQYF. The CDR3 DNA is TGTGCCAGCAACGAACTAGCGGGATCATCCTACGAGCAGTACTTC.

V and J are TRBV20-1 and TRBJ2-7, with 8 positions matching TRBD2. The ends lost 7 bases at V and 1 base at J; junction bases unmatched: 6. This CDR3 has 13 residues. Germline V CDR1 and CDR2: DFQATT, SNEGSKA (reference sequence). CDR3 region: CSVPTGGSYEQYF. As DNA, the CDR3 is TGCAGTGTCCCCACGGGGGGGTCCTACGAGCAGTACTTC.

This chain links TRBV7-9 with TRBJ2-7, with a weak D call TRBD2 (5 bases). The V end lost 7 bases, the J end lost 2 bases, and 12 bases lay between the germline ends. CDR1 and CDR2 (germline): SEHNR, FQNEAQ (reference sequence). The CDR3 contains 13 residues. CDR3 DNA sequence: TGTGCCAGCACCCGGTACGGGACCTACGAGCAGTACTTC. It is translated as CASTRYGTYEQYF.

This clonotype was seen only a few times. J is TRBJ2-4 and V is TRBV4-3, with TRBD2 matching over 8 bases. Trimming cost V 5 bases and J 7 bases; bases outside gene matches: 10. The CDR3 has 15 amino acids. Germline loops: CDR1 LGHNA, CDR2 YSLEER. In DNA form, the CDR3 reads TGCGCCAGCAGCTCCCGGCGAGCGGGAGACAACATTCAGTACTTC. Translating it yields CASSSRRAGDNIQYF.

CDR3 nucleotide sequence: TGTGCCAGCAGCTGGGGGACGGGGGGCACCTACAATGAGCAGTTCTTC. It yields the protein CASSWGTGGTYNEQFF. The chain is built from TRBV5-5 and TRBJ2-1; possible D gene TRBD2, 7 bases. Looked up from germline, CDR1 is SGHKS and CDR2 is YYEKEE (reference sequence). Deletions cut 3 bases from V and 2 bases from J, with 15 bases between. CDR3 length equals 16 residues.

This sequence joins TRBV4-3 and TRBJ2-3; the D gene is possibly TRBD2 (6 bases). The CDR3 loop spans 15 amino acids. The ends were cut back, 2 bases at V and 2 bases at J, with 11 bases in the middle. The germline V gene has CDR1 LGHNA and CDR2 YSLEER. CDR3 in DNA: TGCGCCAGCAGCCAAAGGGACTCTAACACAGATACGCAGTATTTT. It encodes CASSQRDSNTDTQYF.

This clonotype has just one count. The chain uses TRBV20-1 and TRBJ2-1; D not resolved. The V gene's germline CDR1 is DFQATT and CDR2 SNEGSKA (reference sequence). V dropped 5 bases and J dropped 5 bases, with 7 bases sitting between them. The CDR3 loop spans 11 amino acids. The DNA for the CDR3 is TGCAGTGCTCCCTATAACAATGAGCAGTTCTTC. Its protein is CSAPYNNEQFF.

The gene calls are TRBV4-2 and TRBJ2-3; 10 bases align to TRBD2. After removal of 0 bases from V and 4 bases from J, the junction contained 19 bases not matched to a gene. Germline V gene sequence: CDR1 LGHNA, CDR2 YNFKEQ. CDR3 size: 21 residues. The CDR3 coding sequence is TGTGCCAGCAGCCAAGAGCCCGTTCCGGCCCCTAGCGGGAGTAGTGCAGATACGCAGTATTTT. It translates to CASSQEPVPAPSGSSADTQYF.

The V gene is TRBV20-1, the J gene TRBJ2-1, with TRBD2 matching over 12 bases. Trimming took 0 bases from V and 8 from J; bases not matched to a gene: 5. Germline lookup yields CDR1 DFQATT and CDR2 SNEGSKA (reference sequence). The CDR3 contains 15 residues. The CDR3 coding sequence is TGCAGTGCTAGAGATCCGGGACTAGCGGGCGATGAGCAGTTCTTC. Amino acids: CSARDPGLAGDEQFF.

This chain connects TRBV10-3 to TRBJ1-2; D gene ambiguous. Trimming shortened V by 1 base and J by 8 bases, and 14 bases separated the two germline ends. The CDR3 totals 14 residues. The germline gives CDR1 ENHRY, CDR2 SYGVKD. CDR3: CAISEWGAGDGYTF. CDR3 bases: TGTGCCATCAGTGAGTGGGGTGCAGGTGACGGCTACACCTTC.

The chain combines TRBV20-1 with TRBJ1-2; D is unclear. CDR1 DFQATT and CDR2 SNEGSKA come from the germline V gene (reference sequence). Trimming removed 1 base at V and 4 bases at J, with 10 bases between. This CDR3 has 13 residues. In DNA, the CDR3 is TGCAGTGCTAGAGTCGACGGGCCCTATGGCTACACCTTC. Amino acids: CSARVDGPYGYTF.

The chain employs TRBV5-1 and TRBJ1-1, with D possibly being TRBD1 (6 bases). The CDR3 runs to 15 residues. Germline CDR1 reads SGHRS; CDR2 reads YFSETQ. V was cut by 8 bases and J by 4 bases, with 21 bases left in between. The CDR3 spells CASEATGRGSTEAFF. CDR3 DNA sequence: TGCGCCAGTGAAGCAACAGGGCGAGGGAGCACTGAAGCTTTCTTT.

The V call is TRBV5-5, the J call TRBJ2-1; D possibly matches TRBD1 or TRBD2 (5 bases each). The DNA end favors TRBJ2-7, so the J call may be wrong. CDR3 length: 13 amino acids. The germline V gene has CDR1 SGHKS and CDR2 YYEKEE (reference sequence). CDR3 loop: CASSLTGRGEQYF. CDR3 nucleotide sequence: TGTGCCAGCAGCTTAACGGGACGCGGGGAGCAGTACTTC.

The genes are TRBV10-3 and TRBJ2-5, with 12 bases lining up with TRBD2. There are 16 residues in the CDR3. Germline trimming cut 10 bases from V and 11 bases from J; bases unmatched to any gene: 20. CDR1 and CDR2 (germline): ENHRY, SYGVKD. CDR3 sequence: CATTRQTSGSGNEQYF. Written as DNA, the CDR3 is TGTGCCACTACTCGACAGACTAGCGGGAGTGGTAATGAGCAGTACTTC.

This clonotype has only a few counts. The chain links TRBV29-1 to TRBJ2-3; no firm D call. V was shortened by 5 bases and J by 0 bases, with 9 bases between the two germline ends. This CDR3 is 13 amino acids long. The germline V gene encodes CDR1 SQVTM and CDR2 ANQGSEA. The CDR3, as DNA: TGCAGCGTTTTGCGCCCGAGCACAGATACGCAGTATTTT. Translation: CSVLRPSTDTQYF.

V and J are TRBV29-1 and TRBJ2-5; D may be TRBD2 (5 bases). Trimming took off 4 bases at V and 11 bases at J, with 17 bases between the two ends. The CDR3 is 12 residues long. In germline, CDR1 is SQVTM, CDR2 ANQGSEA. The CDR3, as DNA: TGCAGCGTTGGAGGGAGCGTCTATGAGCAGTACTTC. This translates into CSVGGSVYEQYF.

This clonotype was recorded a few times. The chain recombines TRBV20-1 with TRBJ2-7, with 7 bases lining up with TRBD2. The CDR3 length is 15 residues. The V gene end was trimmed by 6 bases and the J gene end by 5 bases; junction bases not matched to a gene: 16. Looked up from germline, CDR1 is DFQATT and CDR2 is SNEGSKA (reference sequence). The CDR3 here is CSATPTSALRHEQYF. The CDR3, as DNA: TGCAGTGCCACACCCACTAGCGCCCTGCGGCACGAGCAGTACTTC.

This clonotype showed up just a few times. The gene calls are TRBV29-1 and TRBJ2-7; possible D gene TRBD1, 5 bases. CDR1 is SQVTM, CDR2 ANQGSEA, per germline. This CDR3 region has 11 residues. The V gene lost 6 bases and the J gene lost 4 bases, with 10 bases spanning the gap. This CDR3 reads CSVATGYEQYF. The DNA for the CDR3 is TGCAGCGTCGCCACAGGATACGAGCAGTACTTC.